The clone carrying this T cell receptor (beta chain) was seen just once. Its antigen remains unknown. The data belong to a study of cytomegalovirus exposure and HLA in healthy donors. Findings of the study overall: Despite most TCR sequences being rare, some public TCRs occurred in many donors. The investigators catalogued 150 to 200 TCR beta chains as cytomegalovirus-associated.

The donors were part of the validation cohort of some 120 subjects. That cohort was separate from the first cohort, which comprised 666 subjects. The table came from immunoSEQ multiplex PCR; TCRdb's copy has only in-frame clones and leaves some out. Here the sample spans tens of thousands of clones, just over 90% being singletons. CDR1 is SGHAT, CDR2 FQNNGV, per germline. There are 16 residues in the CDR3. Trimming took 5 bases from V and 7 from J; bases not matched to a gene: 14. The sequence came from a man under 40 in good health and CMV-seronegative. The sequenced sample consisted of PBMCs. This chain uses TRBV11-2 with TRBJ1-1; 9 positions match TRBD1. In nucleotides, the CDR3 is TGTGCCAGCAGCACAATACAGGGGGCCTCGCCCAATGAAGCTTTCTTT. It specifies CASSTIQGASPNEAFF.